Below, 5 T cell receptor beta chains from the same sample are listed, as sequenced in a study of tissue T cells after allogeneic stem cell transplantation. Sequencing used immunoSEQ multiplex PCR; TCRdb keeps in-frame clones, though not all of them. The repertoire has about 4,300 clones, around 61% of them found once; the top ten carry approximately 6.9%. The sequenced sample was left colon tissue, obtained at autopsy. These TCRs come from a male donor aged 60 or over with lung cancer.

V is TRBV3-1 (or the pseudogene TRBV3-2) and J is TRBJ1-1; possibly TRBD1 for D (5 bases). The germline V gene encodes CDR1 LGHDT and CDR2 YNNKEL (reference sequence). V shed 4 bases and J shed 6 bases, with 9 bases lying between them. The CDR3 sequence is 12 residues long. Here the CDR3 DNA reads TGTGCCAGCAGCCGGGGCGATCCTGAAGCTTTCTTT. Protein: CASSRGDPEAFF.

The chain has TRBV28 and TRBJ2-7, with 10 positions matching TRBD2. This CDR3 is built from 16 residues. V lost 3 bases, J lost 2 bases, and 7 bases stayed unmatched. Germline assignment: CDR1 MDHEN and CDR2 SYDVKM. This CDR3 reads CASSLGGLAEPYEQYF. CDR3 DNA sequence: TGTGCCAGCAGTTTGGGCGGACTAGCGGAACCCTACGAGCAGTACTTC. Variable domain in full (rest from reference TRBV28 and TRBJ2-7): DVKVTQSSRYLVKRTGEKVFLECVQDMDHENMFWYRQDPGLGLRLIYFSYDVKMKEKGDIPEGYSVSREKKERFSLILESASTNQTSMYLCASSLGGLAEPYEQYFGPGTRLTVT.

Details on this clone: The same CDR3 can be traced to other DNA sequences in this sample. The chain recombines TRBV3-1 (or the pseudogene TRBV3-2) with TRBJ2-7, with TRBD1 identical over 8 bases. Losses at the gene ends were 1 base for V and 6 bases for J; bases not matched to a gene: 5. CDR3 length: 14 residues. Germline loops: CDR1 LGHDT, CDR2 YNNKEL (reference sequence). As DNA, the CDR3 is TGTGCCAGCAGCCAAGTATCAGGGGGCGCCGAGCAGTACTTC. It codes for CASSQVSGGAEQYF.

The chain employs TRBV5-1 and TRBJ2-5; D is possibly TRBD2 (5 bases). Per germline, CDR1 SGHRS and CDR2 YFSETQ. The CDR3 contains 14 residues. V was pared by 3 bases and J by 5 bases, with 14 bases between. In DNA form, the CDR3 reads TGCGCCAGCAGCTCGTTGTCGGGCGGGGAGACCCAGTACTTC. Amino acid sequence: CASSSLSGGETQYF.

V and J are TRBV18 and TRBJ1-1; D remains unclear. CDR3 length: 12 residues. From germline, CDR1 is KGHSH and CDR2 LQKENI. Trimming cost V 6 bases and J 5 bases, with 10 bases left between them. The CDR3 spells CASSPGLTEAFF. The DNA of the CDR3 is TGTGCCAGCTCCCCCGGTTTGACTGAAGCTTTCTTT.